Listed below are T cell receptor beta chains from one sample, sequenced in a study of prognosis after radiotherapy for stage I lung cancer. TCRdb reanalysed the multiplex PCR reads using MiXCR and keeps one entry per CDR3 protein. This table has around 17,000 distinct CDR3 sequences, 25% to 30% appearing once. This specimen consisted of PBMCs, obtained before or after stereotactic body radiation therapy (not recorded which). The receptors come from a donor at least 50 years old with non-small cell lung cancer. Each CDR3 is given without its conserved first and last residue. The order of the fields is CDR3 length, J gene, V gene, CDR3 protein.

13 TRBJ1-2 TRBV6-4 ASSESTVANYGYT
13 TRBJ2-1 TRBV28 ANRPPVRGANEQF
12 TRBJ1-3 TRBV12-3/TRBV12-4 AGSPGTAGNTIY
13 TRBJ2-3 TRBV7-3 ASSASGIEGDTQY
19 TRBJ2-7 TRBV5-1 ASSPLEGRASGPNPQHEQY
13 TRBJ1-6 TRBV15 ATSSAGGGNSPLH
15 TRBJ2-6 TRBV6-1 ASSTGPVGSGANVLT
8 TRBJ1-1 TRBV20-1 SARAVEAF
11 TRBJ1-2 TRBV19 ASSLQSSRGYT
13 TRBJ2-3 TRBV20-1 SARGTGGLVGTQY
14 TRBJ2-3 TRBV28 ASRTPGLANSDTQY
14 TRBJ2-7 TRBV4-2 ASSHTGLRVSYEQY
9 TRBJ1-1 TRBV28 ASSYISEAF
14 TRBJ2-1 TRBV7-2 ASSLRAAGGPVEQL
14 TRBJ2-7 TRBV20-1 SARKRWADGVREQY
12 TRBJ1-6 TRBV20-1 SASGDGGYSPLH
13 TRBJ2-7 TRBV7-6 ASSTSVGGNYEQY
11 TRBJ2-7 TRBV28 DSSSELPYEQY
15 TRBJ2-1 TRBV7-2 ASSLSSGRGSYNEQF
15 TRBJ1-6 TRBV9 ASSPHPTGAGRSPLH
9 TRBJ1-1 TRBV30 DWRQNTEAF
12 TRBJ1-1 TRBV6-1 AASTATSGTEAF
14 TRBJ1-5 TRBV5-8 ASSGGRTLSNQPQH
10 TRBJ2-7 TRBV3-1 ASSQVSREQY
13 TRBJ1-6 TRBV30 AWSPPDRKNSPLH
13 TRBJ2-7 TRBV2 ANSDAVFTTYEQY
13 TRBJ1-6 TRBV9 ASSLRPSDISPHH
10 TRBJ2-2 TRBV20-1 SASRGVGELF
12 TRBJ2-1 TRBV7-8 ASSFGRPSNEQF
10 TRBJ1-1 TRBV6-5 ASSYERTEAF
9 TRBJ2-2 TRBV2 ASSVGGELF
10 TRBJ2-1 TRBV10-3 AIKVADNEQF
11 TRBJ1-4 TRBV29-1 SARGQGVEKLF
12 TRBJ2-7 TRBV27 ASSLQGGSYEQY
10 TRBJ2-7 TRBV28 ASTSLSYEQY
12 TRBJ1-5 TRBV30 AWSVRFRNQPQH
11 TRBJ1-3 TRBV28 SVVGVAGNPIY
14 TRBJ1-2 TRBV19 ASKRWVGGRVDGYT
16 TRBJ2-3 TRBV9 AISVAGTSVRVTDTQY
9 TRBJ2-5 TRBV6-2/TRBV6-3 ASSYEETQY
15 TRBJ2-2 TRBV5-6 ASSLGPLAGVTGELF
12 TRBJ2-5 TRBV11-3 ASSSPPARETQY
13 TRBJ2-1 TRBV6-1 ASSGDRGLYNEQF
14 TRBJ1-6 TRBV27 ASSFWGYSYNSPLH
14 TRBJ2-6 TRBV28 ASREVGRPGANVLT
13 TRBJ1-2 TRBV4-1 ASSQEIIIDYGYT
11 TRBJ1-1 TRBV30 AWRQTGGTEAF
13 TRBJ2-7 TRBV28 ASASPPESFGEQY
12 TRBJ2-2 TRBV6-9 ASTRQGKAGELF
9 TRBJ2-1 TRBV10-2 ASSLPGEQF
12 TRBJ1-5 TRBV7-8 ASSDYRDLGPQH
13 TRBJ2-7 TRBV9 ASSVGGGGPYEQY
12 TRBJ1-2 TRBV12-3/TRBV12-4 ASCLGRGDYGYT
13 TRBJ2-3 TRBV9 ASSVDGQGTDTQY
14 TRBJ1-5 TRBV19 ASNVWTGPSNQPQH
15 TRBJ2-1 TRBV20-1 SAPPRTSGRAYNEQF
14 TRBJ1-5 TRBV28 ASSSPTGMSNQPQH
17 TRBJ1-1 TRBV27 ASRTTPWTGRIRDTEDF
15 TRBJ2-1 TRBV28 ASTSGGSGGSYNEKF
14 TRBJ2-3 TRBV7-3 ASSLASGKGKDTQY